Given below is one T cell receptor beta chain in context. Under the authors' procedure: Amplification of reference gene primers provided the estimated nucleated cell counts. Clones were read by immunoSEQ multiplex PCR, and TCRdb kept only the in-frame ones, dropping some. D and trimming come from the DNA, and the V and J calls and clone size come from that table. The data show roughly 480,000 clones, 89% seen once. The data originate from a study of blood T cell repertoires in COVID-19. In the study overall: Samples came from the United States, Italy and Spain, spanning acute and convalescent COVID-19.

Trimming at V came to 1 base and at J to 4 bases, leaving 4 bases not matched to a gene. The CDR3 contains 15 residues. The V gene's germline CDR1 is MGHRA and CDR2 YSYEKL. Seattle patients were enrolled while actively infected and followed longitudinally. The chain joins TRBV4-1 to TRBJ2-1; 7 bases map to TRBD2. Material for sequencing was peripheral blood. The TCR comes from a man in his late teens or twenties with COVID-19, enrolled during active disease. The CDR3 spells CASSQASGGYNEQFF. Written as DNA, the CDR3 is TGCGCCAGCAGCCAAGCGTCGGGGGGATACAATGAGCAGTTCTTC.